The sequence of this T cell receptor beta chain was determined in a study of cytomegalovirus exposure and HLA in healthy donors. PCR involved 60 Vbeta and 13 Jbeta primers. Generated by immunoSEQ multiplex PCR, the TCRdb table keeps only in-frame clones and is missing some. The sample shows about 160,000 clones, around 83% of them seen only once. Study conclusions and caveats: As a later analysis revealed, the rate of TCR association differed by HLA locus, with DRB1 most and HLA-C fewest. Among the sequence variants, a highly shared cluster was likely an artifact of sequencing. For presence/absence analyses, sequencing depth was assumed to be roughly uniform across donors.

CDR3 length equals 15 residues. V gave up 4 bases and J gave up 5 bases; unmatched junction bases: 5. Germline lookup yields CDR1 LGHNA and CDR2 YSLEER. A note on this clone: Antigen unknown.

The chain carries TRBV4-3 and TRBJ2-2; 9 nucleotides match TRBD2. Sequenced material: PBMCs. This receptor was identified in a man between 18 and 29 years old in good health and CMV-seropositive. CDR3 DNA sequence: TGCGCCAGCAGCCCCAGCGGGGGGATAACCGGGGAGCTGTTTTTT. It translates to CASSPSGGITGELFF.